Shown below are 16 T cell receptor beta chains from a single sample sequenced in a study of T cell responses to AZD1222 COVID-19 vaccine. The table came from immunoSEQ multiplex PCR; TCRdb's copy has only in-frame clones and leaves some out. The table includes around 150,000 clones, about 91% detected once. Source: peripheral blood, taken 28 days after the second AZD1222 dose. The source is an adult who received the AZD1222 COVID-19 vaccine.

The chain has TRBV4-1 and TRBJ2-7; 7 bases are shared with TRBD1. J gave up 3 bases and V 6 bases, and 8 bases lay outside the gene matches. The CDR3 is 14 residues long. CDR1 and CDR2 from the germline V gene are MGHRA and YSYEKL. This chain's CDR3 is CASSTDRDSYEQYF. As DNA, the CDR3 is TGCGCCAGCAGTACTGACCGGGACAGCTACGAGCAGTACTTC.

This chain joins TRBV28 and TRBJ1-1; tentatively, D is TRBD1 (6 bases). V was shortened by 6 bases and J by 5 bases, with 10 bases between the two germline ends. Germline V gene lookup returns CDR1 MDHEN and CDR2 SYDVKM. This CDR3 has 12 amino acids. In DNA, the CDR3 is TGTGCCAGCAGGGCGAGGGGGACTGAAGCTTTCTTT. Amino acids: CASRARGTEAFF.

The chain joins TRBV7-2 to TRBJ2-7; D might be TRBD1 or TRBD2, each matching 5 bases. Deletions cut 4 bases from V and 2 bases from J, with 12 bases between. The germline gives CDR1 SGHTA, CDR2 FQGNSA. The CDR3 totals 14 residues. The CDR3 nucleotides are TGTGCCAGCAGCTGGGACCCTCGGGCCTACGAGCAGTACTTC. Residues: CASSWDPRAYEQYF.

This chain links TRBV2 with TRBJ2-7; D remains ambiguous. V lost 7 bases and J lost 6, with 16 bases in between. The germline V gene encodes CDR1 SNHLY and CDR2 FYNNEI. The CDR3 is 13 residues long. CDR3 in DNA: TGTGCCAGCACTGGGGTCCGGGCGGTCGAGCAGTACTTC. Encoded protein: CASTGVRAVEQYF. Full variable domain (missing parts from reference TRBV2 and TRBJ2-7): EPEVTQTPSHQVTQMGQEVILRCVPISNHLYFYWYRQILGQKVEFLVSFYNNEISEKSEIFDDQFSVERPDGSNFTLKIRSTKLEDSAMYFCASTGVRAVEQYFGPGTRLTVT.

The chain links TRBV19 to TRBJ1-6; 8 bases align to TRBD1. The CDR3 is made up of 14 amino acids. Looked up from germline, CDR1 is LNHDA and CDR2 is SQIVND (reference sequence). Germline trimming cut 7 bases from V and 4 bases from J; bases unmatched to any gene: 3. CDR3 sequence: CASKDREYNSPLHF. CDR3 DNA: TGTGCCAGTAAGGACAGGGAGTATAATTCACCCCTCCACTTT.

The count of this clone is one. V is TRBV19 and J is TRBJ2-3; D remains unclear. The CDR3 consists of 13 residues. V shed 4 bases and J shed 2 bases, with 7 bases lying between them. CDR1 LNHDA and CDR2 SQIVND come from the germline V gene (reference sequence). CDR3: CASSKAHTDTQYF. CDR3 sequence (DNA): TGTGCCAGTAGTAAGGCACACACAGATACGCAGTATTTT. The whole variable domain, filled in from reference TRBV19 and TRBJ2-3, reads DGGITQSPKYLFRKEGQNVTLSCEQNLNHDAMYWYRQDPGQGLRLIYYSQIVNDFQKGDIAEGYSVSREKKESFPLTVTSAQKNPTAFYLCASSKAHTDTQYFGPGTRLTVL.

The chain joins TRBV12-5 to TRBJ1-5; D call uncertain. Germline CDR1 and CDR2: LGHNT and FRNRAP. V was trimmed by 0 bases and J by 2 bases, leaving 17 bases between them. This CDR3 is 18 amino acids long. For the CDR3, the DNA is TGTGCTAGTGGTTTGGTAATTCTGTCTGGACTGGGCAATCAGCCCCAGCATTTT. It is translated as CASGLVILSGLGNQPQHF.

In this sample, this clone turned up once. The rearrangement joins TRBV2 to TRBJ1-6, with no clear D. Trimming removed 4 bases from V and 5 bases from J, with 12 bases in between. The length of the CDR3 is 15 residues. The V gene's germline CDR1 is SNHLY and CDR2 FYNNEI. The CDR3 DNA reads as TGTGCCAGCAGTGCAGAGGACGGCAATAATTCACCCCTCCACTTT. It codes for CASSAEDGNNSPLHF. The full variable domain, in which reference TRBV2 and TRBJ1-6 provide the parts outside the CDR3, is EPEVTQTPSHQVTQMGQEVILRCVPISNHLYFYWYRQILGQKVEFLVSFYNNEISEKSEIFDDQFSVERPDGSNFTLKIRSTKLEDSAMYFCASSAEDGNNSPLHFGNGTRLTVT.

The rearrangement links TRBV7-2 to TRBJ1-1; D may be TRBD1 (5 bases). The CDR3 is 16 residues long. Germline V gives CDR1 SGHTA, CDR2 FQGNSA. Trimming pared 4 bases from V and 0 bases from J, leaving 15 bases between. The CDR3 bases are TGTGCCAGCAGCTCCGGGGCCCGAATTATGAACACTGAAGCTTTCTTT. Its translation is CASSSGARIMNTEAFF.

This chain connects TRBV19 to TRBJ1-1; tentatively, D is TRBD1 (6 bases). This CDR3 region has 13 residues. Germline V CDR1 and CDR2: LNHDA, SQIVND (reference sequence). The germline V and J ends were trimmed by 7 bases and 6 bases, with 15 bases remaining between them. The CDR3 sequence: CASTDRQRAEAFF. CDR3 bases: TGTGCCAGTACCGACAGGCAGAGGGCTGAAGCTTTCTTT.

V usage is TRBV28 and J usage is TRBJ1-4; TRBD1 is a possible D gene (5 bases). The CDR3 totals 13 residues. V gave up 6 bases and J gave up 7 bases, with 12 bases separating them. CDR1 is MDHEN, CDR2 SYDVKM, per germline. The chain's CDR3 is CASSPDGGEKLFF. CDR3 nucleotide sequence: TGTGCCAGCAGCCCGGACGGGGGTGAAAAACTGTTTTTT.

CDR3 DNA: TGTGCCAGTCGTACCGGGAGCGGCAGGGAAAAACTGTTTTTT. It is translated as CASRTGSGREKLFF. V gene TRBV6-6 combines with J gene TRBJ1-4; D unclear. CDR3 length: 14 residues. The germline V gene has CDR1 MNHNY and CDR2 SVGAGI (reference sequence). Trimming took 9 bases from V and 8 from J, leaving 19 bases between them.

The chain links TRBV30 to TRBJ1-3; 7 nucleotides agree with TRBD1. Germline lookup yields CDR1 GTSNPN and CDR2 SVGIG (reference sequence). CDR3 length equals 15 residues. With V trimmed by 2 bases and J by 0 bases, 4 bases remained unmatched. The CDR3 DNA follows: TGTGCCTGGAGTCGGGACAGCAACTCTGGAAACACCATATATTTT. Encoded protein: CAWSRDSNSGNTIYF.

This clone was found once. The chain has TRBV7-9 and TRBJ2-1; possible D gene TRBD2, 6 bases. The CDR3 contains 11 residues. The ends were cut back, 4 bases at V and 9 bases at J, with 7 bases in the middle. In germline, CDR1 is SEHNR, CDR2 FQNEAQ (reference sequence). CDR3: CASSSRGEQFF. Written as DNA, the CDR3 is TGTGCCAGCAGCTCGCGGGGTGAGCAGTTCTTC.

The chain couples TRBV18 to TRBJ1-1; maybe TRBD1 (5 bases). This CDR3 contains 16 residues. From germline, CDR1 is KGHSH and CDR2 LQKENI. Deletions cut 3 bases from V and 0 bases from J, with 14 bases between. The CDR3 DNA sequence: TGTGCCAGCTCACCGCCAGGCAGGGAAATGAACACTGAAGCTTTCTTT. This sequence encodes CASSPPGREMNTEAFF.

The V gene is TRBV5-1, the J gene TRBJ1-6; the D gene is possibly TRBD1 (5 bases). CDR3 length equals 15 residues. V gave up 4 bases and J gave up 11 bases, with 19 bases separating them. Germline loops: CDR1 SGHRS, CDR2 YFSETQ. The CDR3: CASSDRPRQQTPLHF. In nucleotides, the CDR3 is TGCGCCAGCAGCGACCGTCCTAGACAGCAAACACCCCTCCACTTT.